A selection of T cell receptor beta chains follows, all from one sample in a study of cytomegalovirus exposure and HLA in healthy donors. The protocol was immunoSEQ multiplex PCR, while the TCRdb copy is restricted to in-frame clones and leaves out a portion. The data contain about 150,000 clones, more than 75% of them singletons. Material: PBMCs. The source of these receptors is a middle-aged woman in good health and CMV-seronegative. Each CDR3 is given with its conserved first and last residue. The order of the fields is CDR3 DNA, CDR3 protein, clone size, D gene, J gene, V gene. The D gene is left open where the match is weak. Clone size is given for some rows only: seen once, a few or many times, or a class if the clone is expanded.

TGTGCCAGCAGCGTGGGGGGGACTGGGGCCAACGTCCTGACTTTC CASSVGGTGANVLTF once TRBD2 TRBJ2-6 TRBV9
TGTGCCAGCTCACCGAGCTCGGACAGGGGGAGCATTCAGTACTTC CASSPSSDRGSIQYF few TRBD1 TRBJ2-4 TRBV18
TGTGCCAGTGGAGGTACTAGCGGGACGGCCGGGGAGCTGTTTTTT CASGGTSGTAGELFF NA TRBD2 TRBJ2-2 TRBV19
TGTGCCCTACAGAATTCAGGGATTTTCTACGAGCAGTACTTC CALQNSGIFYEQYF NA NA TRBJ2-7 TRBV6-1
TGTGCCAGCAGTCTAGGACAGGGGTATAACTATGAGCAGTTCTTC CASSLGQGYNYEQFF NA TRBD1 TRBJ2-1 TRBV6-5
TGTGCCAGCAGCTTACGACTCACCGGGGAGCTGTTTTTT CASSLRLTGELFF NA NA TRBJ2-2 TRBV5-5
TGTGCCAGTAGTATACCAGGGGCCCGGGAAAAACTGTTTTTT CASSIPGAREKLFF NA NA TRBJ1-4 TRBV19
TGTGCCAGCAGTTACTATCTAGCGGGGGGCACAGATACGCAGTATTTT CASSYYLAGGTDTQYF NA TRBD2 TRBJ2-3 TRBV6-6
TGTGCCAGCAGCTGGACAGGAATCTCCTACGAGCAGTACTTC CASSWTGISYEQYF NA TRBD1 TRBJ2-7 TRBV11-2
TGTGCCAGCAGTTTAAACAGGGAGTACTCACCCCTCCACTTT CASSLNREYSPLHF NA NA TRBJ1-6 TRBV28
TGTGCCAGCAGCACAACCCGACAGGGGGGGTCCTACGAGCAGTACTTC CASSTTRQGGSYEQYF once TRBD1 TRBJ2-7 TRBV5-5
TGTGCCAGCAGTCCTGGAGGGGCCCAAGAGACCCAGTACTTC CASSPGGAQETQYF NA NA TRBJ2-5 TRBV28
TGTGCCAGCAGTTTTGCCCAGGGGAACACTGAAGCTTTCTTT CASSFAQGNTEAFF NA NA TRBJ1-1 TRBV27
TGTTCCAGCAGCTTAGGGTCTGGAGAGTACTATGGCTACACCTTC CSSSLGSGEYYGYTF NA NA TRBJ1-2 TRBV7-9
TGTGCCAGCAGCACCGGGACAGGGGGGGGATTAGGCTATGGCTACACCTTC CASSTGTGGGLGYGYTF NA TRBD1 TRBJ1-2 TRBV5-5
TGTGCCAGCAGCCGGGACAGATACAATGAGCAGTTCTTC CASSRDRYNEQFF NA TRBD1 TRBJ2-1 TRBV2
TGTGCCAGCAGTTTAGACAGGGATCACTACAATGAGCAGTTCTTC CASSLDRDHYNEQFF NA TRBD1 TRBJ2-1 TRBV28
TGTGCCAGCAGCCAAAACCCCGGGACAGGCTACGAGCAGTACTTC CASSQNPGTGYEQYF NA TRBD1 TRBJ2-7 TRBV14
TGCGCCAGCAGCTTCAGCGGGGACTCCCACAATGAGCAGTTCTTC CASSFSGDSHNEQFF NA TRBD2 TRBJ2-1 TRBV5-1
TGTGCCAGCACAGACGGGGACAGGGGTGGTTTAGCCCAGCATTTT CASTDGDRGGLAQHF NA TRBD1 TRBJ1-5 TRBV6-6
TGTGCCAGCAGCCAGGAGGGACTAGCGGGCCACTCTGGGGCCAACGTCCTGACTTTC CASSQEGLAGHSGANVLTF NA TRBD2 TRBJ2-6 TRBV16
TGCGCCAGCAGCTTGGGAACCGCGACAGATACGCAGTATTTT CASSLGTATDTQYF NA NA TRBJ2-3 TRBV5-1
TGTGCCAGCAGTTTAAGGGCGGGAGTGGGCGAGCAGTACTTC CASSLRAGVGEQYF NA TRBD2 TRBJ2-7 TRBV6-1
TGTGCCAGCAGCCCATTCATGGGGAGGGGGAATGAGCAGTTCTTC CASSPFMGRGNEQFF NA NA TRBJ2-1 TRBV11-3
TGTGCCAGCGAACAGGGGGCCGGGGAGACCCAGTACTTC CASEQGAGETQYF NA TRBD1 TRBJ2-5 TRBV19
TGTGCCAGCAGCCGGAGCGGCGGCACCGGGGAGCTGTTTTTT CASSRSGGTGELFF NA NA TRBJ2-2 TRBV28
TGCGCCAGCAGCCAAGATCCAGTATCCTACAATGAGCAGTTCTTC CASSQDPVSYNEQFF NA NA TRBJ2-1 TRBV4-3
TGCGCCAGCAGCGGAGGACTAGCCAAAAACATTCAGTACTTC CASSGGLAKNIQYF NA NA TRBJ2-4 TRBV5-1
TGTGCCAGCTCACCGAACTCCGGGACAGGCGGCTATGGCTACACCTTC CASSPNSGTGGYGYTF NA TRBD1 TRBJ1-2 TRBV18
TGTGCCAGCAGCTACAGGGGTAGCAATCAGCCCCAGCATTTT CASSYRGSNQPQHF NA TRBD1 TRBJ1-5 TRBV6-5
TGTGCCAGCAGCCAAGTACCAGGGAGGTATGGCTACACCTTC CASSQVPGRYGYTF NA NA TRBJ1-2 TRBV4-2
TGTGCCAGCAGCCCCCGGGGTTTGTATCAGCCCCAGCATTTT CASSPRGLYQPQHF NA NA TRBJ1-5 TRBV7-2
TGCAGTGCTAGAGTAGGAAACACCATATATTTT CSARVGNTIYF NA NA TRBJ1-3 TRBV20-1
TGTGCCATCAGTGACTTAAAGATTAGCTCTGGAAACACCATATATTTT CAISDLKISSGNTIYF few NA TRBJ1-3 TRBV10-3
TGTGCCAGCAGCTTGGGACTAGCGGGAGGGGCAGAGACCCAGTACTTC CASSLGLAGGAETQYF NA TRBD2 TRBJ2-5 TRBV5-6
TGTGCCAGCAGCCTCGGACAGCTTAGCACAGATACGCAGTATTTT CASSLGQLSTDTQYF NA NA TRBJ2-3 TRBV11-3
TGTGCCAGCACCCTCCAGGCAGGCCCTTATGAAGCTTTCTTT CASTLQAGPYEAFF NA NA TRBJ1-1 TRBV7-2
TGTGCCAGCAGCCAAGAGCCCCAGGGGGCGGGATATGGCTACACCTTC CASSQEPQGAGYGYTF NA TRBD1 TRBJ1-2 TRBV4-2
TGCAGCGTTGAGGGGTCGGGACTAGTGGGTTACGAGCAGTACTTC CSVEGSGLVGYEQYF NA TRBD2 TRBJ2-7 TRBV29-1
TGTGCCAGCAGCTCGGGACAGGACCAAGAGACCCAGTACTTC CASSSGQDQETQYF NA TRBD1 TRBJ2-5 TRBV7-2
TGTGCTTCCGGGGAGTCCGGGAGTGTTGCAGATACGCAGTATTTT CASGESGSVADTQYF NA NA TRBJ2-3 TRBV7-2
TGTGCCAGCAGTAACAGGGGGGGAGGCAATCAGCCCCAGCATTTT CASSNRGGGNQPQHF NA TRBD1 TRBJ1-5 TRBV27
TGTGTCATCACCCCAGGGGATAGCCGCACTAACTATGGCTACACCTTC CVITPGDSRTNYGYTF NA NA TRBJ1-2 TRBV10-3
TGTGCCAGCAGCCAAGTTTTGCTAGCGGGGGGGCAAGCTGGCACAGATACGCAGTATTTT CASSQVLLAGGQAGTDTQYF NA TRBD2 TRBJ2-3 TRBV14
TGTGCCAGCAGCTCACCGAGAAGCGGCCAAGAGACCCAGTACTTC CASSSPRSGQETQYF NA NA TRBJ2-5 TRBV7-6
TGTGCCAGCACCAAAAACAGGGCTGGTACGCAGTATTTT CASTKNRAGTQYF NA NA TRBJ2-3 TRBV9
TGCAGCGCTAGCGGACAGGGACCAAATCAGCCCCAGCATTTT CSASGQGPNQPQHF NA TRBD1 TRBJ1-5 TRBV29-1
TGTGCCAGCAGCTTAGCACGGGACACCGGGGAGCTGTTTTTT CASSLARDTGELFF NA NA TRBJ2-2 TRBV7-9
TGTGCCAGCAGCTTAAATCAGGGGACCCAAGAGACCCAGTACTTC CASSLNQGTQETQYF few NA TRBJ2-5 TRBV7-3
TGTGCCTGGCGACTAGGATGGAATTCACCCCTCCACTTT CAWRLGWNSPLHF NA NA TRBJ1-6 TRBV30
TGTGCCAGTAGATTACAGGGGGCTGGCGGGGAGCTGTTTTTT CASRLQGAGGELFF few TRBD1 TRBJ2-2 TRBV19
TGTGCCAGCAGTGACGGACCGGGACAGGGGAATTACGAGCAGTACTTC CASSDGPGQGNYEQYF NA TRBD1 TRBJ2-7 TRBV6-1
TGCGCCAGCAGCGCCGCGGGGGGCTACAATGAGCAGTTCTTC CASSAAGGYNEQFF NA TRBD2 TRBJ2-1 TRBV5-1
TGCGCCAGCAGCTCGATAATTCGGGGGGGCCTAAACAATGAGCAGTTCTTC CASSSIIRGGLNNEQFF NA TRBD2 TRBJ2-1 TRBV5-1
TGTGCCAGCAGCTTTGGCAGGGGCACTGAAGCTTTCTTT CASSFGRGTEAFF once NA TRBJ1-1 TRBV5-5
TGTGCCAGCAGTTCCCTAGCGGGGGAAACCTACGAGCAGTACTTC CASSSLAGETYEQYF once TRBD2 TRBJ2-7 TRBV11-2
TGTGCCAGCAGCTTTCGGGACAGGGCCTACGAGCAGTACTTC CASSFRDRAYEQYF NA TRBD1 TRBJ2-7 TRBV5-8
TGTGCCAGCAGCTTTCTCGGGGGGCCCGAGCAGTACTTC CASSFLGGPEQYF once NA TRBJ2-7 TRBV11-2